Below, 27 T cell receptor beta chains from the same sample are listed, as sequenced in a study of T-cell reconstitution after alpha-beta-depleted transplantation in children. This sample's TCRbeta library carried unique molecular identifier barcodes. TCRdb re-derived calls from the PCR reads in MiXCR, one entry per CDR3 protein. The profile covers fewer than 1 million distinct CDR3 sequences, with roughly 15% appearing a single time and 5% taken by the ten largest. The material sequenced was PBMCs, mostly from graft donor cells, taken 360 days after TCRalphabeta/CD19-depleted stem cell transplant. Every receptor here comes from a male patient younger than 18 who had a stem cell transplant for acute lymphoblastic leukemia, so the T cells may come from the graft donor.

This clonotype was picked up a small number of times. The chain couples TRBV5-5 to TRBJ2-7; a weak D match, TRBD2 (6 bases). The CDR3 has 16 residues. Trimming shortened V by 3 bases and J by 3 bases, and 19 bases separated the two germline ends. Germline V gene data show CDR1 as SGHKS and CDR2 as YYEKEE (reference sequence). The DNA for the CDR3 is TGTGCCAGCAGCTGGCGGGGTGCCAGCTCTTACTACGAGCAGTACTTC. Translated, it gives CASSWRGASSYYEQYF.

This clonotype was detected ten times or more. The rearrangement links TRBV5-1 to TRBJ2-3; 10 bases map to TRBD2. Germline CDR1 SGHRS, CDR2 YFSETQ. This CDR3 region has 14 residues. V lost 7 bases, J lost 2 bases, and 4 bases stayed unmatched. CDR3 sequence reads: CASQREGYTDTQYF. The CDR3, as DNA: TGCGCCAGCCAGCGGGAGGGATACACAGATACGCAGTATTTT.

There are a few counts of this clonotype. The gene calls are TRBV5-1 and TRBJ1-4; 7 nucleotides line up with TRBD1. This CDR3 is 14 amino acids long. V shed 0 bases and J 8 bases; nucleotides not matched to a gene: 4. The germline V gene has CDR1 SGHRS and CDR2 YFSETQ. The CDR3 loop is CASSLDRGDEKLFF. CDR3 nucleotide sequence: TGCGCCAGCAGCTTGGACAGGGGTGACGAAAAACTGTTTTTT.

This clonotype was seen at least ten times. The J gene is TRBJ2-1, the V gene TRBV19; 10 bases are shared with TRBD2. Trimming cost V 1 base and J 7 bases; bases outside gene matches: 7. Germline CDR1 is LNHDA and CDR2 is SQIVND (reference sequence). The CDR3 sequence is 16 residues long. The CDR3 DNA sequence: TGTGCCAGTAGTATAGCTAGCGGGAGAGGTGGGAATGAGCAGTTCTTC. This codes for CASSIASGRGGNEQFF.

The V gene is TRBV5-1, the J gene TRBJ2-2; 11 bases line up with TRBD2. Germline loops: CDR1 SGHRS, CDR2 YFSETQ. The CDR3 has 17 residues. The junction had 8 bases not matched to a gene; V was cut back by 3 bases and J by 4 bases. The CDR3 region has the DNA TGCGCCAGCAGCTCCTTTAGCGGGAGGGCGTCCACCGGGGAGCTGTTTTTT. Protein: CASSSFSGRASTGELFF.

The chain combines TRBV4-2 with TRBJ1-3, with unresolved D. With 0 bases removed from V and 0 bases from J, the gap between germline ends came to 6 bases. Per the germline V gene, CDR1 is LGHNA and CDR2 is YNFKEQ. The CDR3 contains 15 residues. CDR3 residues: CASSQDPSSGNTIYF. The CDR3 coding sequence is TGTGCCAGCAGCCAAGATCCGAGCTCTGGAAACACCATATATTTT.

This clonotype was found a few times. V usage is TRBV7-3 and J usage is TRBJ2-5, with 10 bases that match TRBD2. CDR1 SGHTA and CDR2 FQGTGA come from the germline V gene. V lost 2 bases to trimming and J lost 5 bases; unmatched junction nucleotides: 2. This CDR3 contains 14 residues. The CDR3 DNA reads TGTGCCAGCAGCTTAGCTAGCGGGAGTGAGACCCAGTACTTC. Protein product: CASSLASGSETQYF.

The chain joins TRBV29-1 to TRBJ2-7, with a tentative D call TRBD2 (5 bases). Germline lookup yields CDR1 SQVTM and CDR2 ANQGSEA. The CDR3 is made up of 13 amino acids. V lost 8 bases, J lost 3 bases, and 17 bases lay in between. For the CDR3, the DNA is TGCAGCACTTCCACGGACGGGGACTACGAGCAGTACTTC. Residues: CSTSTDGDYEQYF.

This clonotype was recorded a few times. The chain uses TRBV4-1 and TRBJ2-6, with 9 bases aligning to TRBD1. J lost 7 bases, V lost 2 bases, and 9 bases had no gene match. The CDR3 is 17 amino acids. Germline CDR1 reads MGHRA; CDR2 reads YSYEKL. The CDR3, as DNA: TGCGCCAGCAGCCAACCCGGGACAGGGAGAGATGCCAACGTCCTGACTTTC. As protein: CASSQPGTGRDANVLTF.

J is TRBJ2-7 and V is TRBV27, with D tentatively TRBD1 (6 bases). V dropped 3 bases and J dropped 0 bases, with 12 bases sitting between them. The CDR3 extends over 15 amino acids. CDR1 is MNHEY, CDR2 SMNVEV, per germline (reference sequence). The chain's CDR3 is CASSFGDRPSYEQYF. The CDR3 nucleotides are TGTGCCAGCAGTTTTGGAGACAGGCCCTCCTACGAGCAGTACTTC.

This chain uses TRBV4-1 with TRBJ2-5; 15 nucleotides agree with TRBD2. V was clipped by 5 bases and J by 2 bases; unmatched bases: 12. This CDR3 comprises 19 residues. Germline CDR1 and CDR2: MGHRA and YSYEKL. DNA for the CDR3: TGCGCCAGCAGCGTAAGATTGGCCGGGACTAGCGGGAGGCAAGAGACCCAGTACTTC. Protein product: CASSVRLAGTSGRQETQYF.

This clonotype was recorded many times. The chain has TRBV6-2 or TRBV6-3 and TRBJ2-6, with 10 bases identical to TRBD2. CDR1 MNHEY and CDR2 SVGEGT come from the germline V gene. The V segment lost 6 bases and the J segment 0 bases; nucleotides outside the gene matches: 8. The CDR3 consists of 18 residues. CDR3: CASRLTGLAVSGANVLTF. CDR3 bases: TGTGCCAGCAGACTAACTGGACTAGCGGTCTCTGGGGCCAACGTCCTGACTTTC.

This clonotype has at least ten counts. The chain uses TRBV2 and TRBJ2-2; 11 bases align to TRBD1. The V gene's germline CDR1 is SNHLY and CDR2 FYNNEI. V was clipped by 6 bases and J by 7 bases; unmatched bases: 4. CDR3 length: 14 amino acids. CDR3 protein: CASSGQGAVGELFF. In DNA form, the CDR3 reads TGTGCCAGCAGCGGACAGGGGGCGGTCGGGGAGCTGTTTTTT.

In its sample, this clonotype was seen a few times. The genes are TRBV7-9 and TRBJ1-1; D gene ambiguous. V shed 3 bases and J shed 6 bases, with 11 bases lying between them. Germline V gene data show CDR1 as SEHNR and CDR2 as FQNEAQ (reference sequence). This CDR3 has 13 amino acids. The CDR3 reads CASSFEGYAEAFF. The CDR3 nucleotides read TGTGCCAGCAGCTTCGAAGGCTACGCTGAAGCTTTCTTT.

This chain joins TRBV29-1 and TRBJ2-7; D gene unclear. The V end lost 6 bases, the J end lost 2 bases, and 11 bases lay between the germline ends. Germline loops: CDR1 SQVTM, CDR2 ANQGSEA. The CDR3 runs 12 residues. The CDR3 here is CSVSKVPYEQYF. The CDR3 DNA reads TGCAGCGTCTCTAAGGTCCCCTACGAGCAGTACTTC.

The chain recombines TRBV6-5 with TRBJ2-1; 11 positions agree with TRBD2. The CDR3 is 15 residues long. Germline CDR1 and CDR2: MNHEY and SVGAGI. V was pared by 6 bases and J by 8 bases, with 9 bases of the junction left unmatched. The CDR3 nucleotides are TGTGCCAGCAGCTCTACTAGCGGGAGTGAAGATGAGCAGTTCTTC. Residues: CASSSTSGSEDEQFF.

This clonotype turned up a few times. V and J are TRBV5-5 and TRBJ2-1; TRBD2 agrees at 9 bases. Losses at the gene ends were 4 bases for V and 5 bases for J; bases not matched to a gene: 16. Germline V gene sequence: CDR1 SGHKS, CDR2 YYEKEE (reference sequence). This CDR3 contains 18 residues. CDR3 DNA: TGTGCCAGCAGCCTACGGTTGGGGCGGGAGGGCGGCGACAATGAGCAGTTCTTC. It translates to CASSLRLGREGGDNEQFF.

In this sample, this clonotype turned up many times. The chain is built from TRBV5-1 and TRBJ2-7, with TRBD1 matching over 10 bases. The CDR3 has 12 amino acids. CDR1 and CDR2 from the germline V gene are SGHRS and YFSETQ. V lost 4 bases to trimming and J lost 9 bases; unmatched junction nucleotides: 4. The CDR3 DNA follows: TGCGCCAGCAGCCCGACAGGGGGCGTGCAGTACTTC. Translation: CASSPTGGVQYF.

This sequence joins TRBV10-3 and TRBJ2-7; 8 positions match TRBD1. Germline V lookup: CDR1 ENHRY, CDR2 SYGVKD. V lost 4 bases and J lost 0; bases outside the gene matches: 5. This CDR3 has 15 residues. The chain's CDR3 is CAISALTGVSYEQYF. For the CDR3, the DNA is TGTGCCATCAGTGCACTGACAGGGGTCTCCTACGAGCAGTACTTC.

This clonotype was observed a few times. The V gene is TRBV15, the J gene TRBJ1-2; D is undetermined. Germline V gene sequence: CDR1 LNHNV, CDR2 YYDKDF (reference sequence). The CDR3 extends over 15 amino acids. V lost 0 bases and J lost 4, with 12 bases in between. The CDR3 region is CATSRDYGDAYGYTF. The CDR3 DNA follows: TGTGCCACCAGCAGAGATTACGGCGACGCCTATGGCTACACCTTC.

The sample holds a few counts of this clonotype. The chain recombines TRBV18 with TRBJ1-5; D remains ambiguous. From germline, CDR1 is KGHSH and CDR2 LQKENI. The CDR3 extends over 15 amino acids. Trimming took off 6 bases at V and 2 bases at J, with 14 bases between the two ends. DNA for the CDR3: TGTGCCAGCTCGCCCGGATCCACCCGCAATCAGCCCCAGCATTTT. This encodes CASSPGSTRNQPQHF.

The genes are TRBV9 and TRBJ2-2; D is uncertain. The V gene lost 6 bases and the J gene lost 6 bases, with 12 bases spanning the gap. Per germline, CDR1 SGDLS and CDR2 YYNGEE. The CDR3 contains 13 residues. CDR3 loop: CASTANYAGELFF. The CDR3 region has the DNA TGTGCCAGCACCGCGAATTACGCCGGGGAGCTGTTTTTT.

This clonotype was seen a few times. Sequence at one end of the junction differs from germline and may be a read error. J is TRBJ2-3 and V is TRBV5-1; the D is unclear. This CDR3 comprises 13 residues. Germline CDR1 is SGHRS and CDR2 is YFSETQ. In DNA, the CDR3 is TGCGCCAGCAGGTTGGGATTCACAGATACGCAGTATTTT. Its protein is CASRLGFTDTQYF.

CDR3 in amino acids: CASSPDPLARRAGELFF. The CDR3 DNA is TGTGCCAGCAGCCCGGACCCACTAGCTCGTCGAGCCGGGGAGCTGTTTTTT. This rearrangement joins TRBV7-2 to TRBJ2-2, with D maybe TRBD2 (6 bases). Per germline, CDR1 SGHTA and CDR2 FQGNSA. The CDR3 totals 17 residues. Trimming removed 5 bases at V and 6 bases at J, with 22 bases between.

This clonotype was counted at least ten times. The chain has TRBV5-1 and TRBJ2-3; 9 nucleotides agree with TRBD1. The CDR3 spans 15 residues. In germline, CDR1 is SGHRS, CDR2 YFSETQ. V was pared by 4 bases and J by 0 bases, with 3 bases of the junction left unmatched. DNA of the CDR3: TGCGCCAGCAGCGTAGGGACAGGGAGCACAGATACGCAGTATTTT. It translates to CASSVGTGSTDTQYF.

In its sample, this clonotype was seen a few times. V is TRBV12-3 or TRBV12-4 and J is TRBJ2-7; D may match TRBD1 or TRBD2 (6 bases each). The CDR3 extends over 13 amino acids. V was shortened by 6 bases and J by 9 bases, with 18 bases between the two germline ends. CDR3 sequence reads: CASSLRGASGQYF. The CDR3 DNA sequence: TGTGCCAGCAGCCTAAGGGGGGCCTCCGGGCAGTACTTC.

This clonotype was observed a few times. The rearrangement joins TRBV5-1 to TRBJ1-1; D not resolved. CDR1 and CDR2 (germline): SGHRS, YFSETQ. V lost 2 bases and J lost 1, with 9 bases in between. This CDR3 has 14 residues. The CDR3 DNA follows: TGCGCCAGCAGCTTATCGGTGGGGAACACTGAAGCTTTCTTT. It specifies CASSLSVGNTEAFF.